This T cell receptor beta chain was sequenced in a study of blood T cell repertoires in COVID-19. Across the whole study: The United States, Italy and Spain provided the acute and convalescent COVID-19 samples.

Authors' analysis steps: Amplification of reference gene primers was used by the study to estimate nucleated cell counts. Clones were read by immunoSEQ multiplex PCR, and TCRdb kept only the in-frame ones, dropping some. V, J and clone size reflect that table, while D and trimming were determined from the DNA. The table records approximately 150,000 clones, 85% to 90% of them present only once. V lost 1 base and J 6 bases, leaving 16 bases between the germline ends. The CDR3 is 16 amino acids. Germline V lookup: CDR1 SEHNR, CDR2 FQNEAQ (reference sequence). This TCR came from a woman in her seventies with acute or convalescent COVID-19. V is TRBV7-9 and J is TRBJ1-5, with D possibly TRBD1 on 6 matching bases. The sequenced sample consisted of peripheral blood. The CDR3 reads CASSLVIGPGAQPQHF. CDR3 nucleotide sequence: TGTGCCAGCAGCTTAGTCATCGGGCCAGGGGCTCAGCCCCAGCATTTT.